This T cell receptor (beta chain) came from a study of molecular identifiers for immune sequencing clone quantification. Background on the study: For replicates, RNA isolated from roughly 20,000 or 100,000 naive CD8 cells was divided into five portions, of which four were sequenced.

Study results and limitations: In naive cells, under 1% of molecules belonged to clones above 20 RNA copies, against over 98% in effector cells.

Concerning this clonotype itself: Its matching antigen is unknown. A much larger clone lies one base from this, so it may be a read error.

TCRdb redid the calling of the PCR reads with MiXCR, one entry per CDR3 protein. The data show about 320,000 distinct CDR3 sequences, roughly a fifth seen once. There are 13 residues in the CDR3. Germline values: CDR1 SEHNR, CDR2 FQNEAQ (reference sequence). Between the trimmed V and J ends, which lost 3 bases and 6 bases, there was a span of 8 bases. Sequencing was done on a sample of naive CD8+ T cells from blood, with Jurkat cell RNA spiked in. Documented subset: FACS-sorted CD8+CD4-CCR7+CD45RA+ naive T cells. The chain recombines TRBV7-9 with TRBJ2-2; no reliable D call. The sequence came from a human donor in good health. Some libraries in this study had Jurkat cell RNA spiked in. DNA of the CDR3: TGTGCCAGCAGCTTTCTTTATCCCGGGGAGCTGTTTTTT. As protein: CASSFLYPGELFF.